Below are 9 T cell receptor beta chains sequenced from a single sample in a study of read filtering for tumor transcriptome and immune sequencing. Molecular barcoded adaptors covering alpha/delta and beta/gamma chains were used on about 390 ng RNA. TCRdb called the reads again in MiXCR, with one record for every CDR3 protein. The sample has 35,000 to 50,000 distinct CDR3 sequences, roughly 20% seen once. The specimen was a population of CD138-negative cells sorted from bone marrow. These receptors were taken from a donor aged 40 or older with multiple myeloma.

This clonotype was seen many times. The CDR3 here is CSVEPPGRESADTQYF. The DNA of the CDR3 is TGCAGCGTTGAACCGCCGGGGCGGGAGAGCGCAGATACGCAGTATTTT. The genes are TRBV29-1 and TRBJ2-3, with TRBD2 matching 7 bases. This CDR3 is 16 amino acids long. The ends lost 2 bases at V and 4 bases at J; junction bases unmatched: 12. Germline V gene data show CDR1 as SQVTM and CDR2 as ANQGSEA.

The sample holds a few counts of this clonotype. The chain uses TRBV28 and TRBJ1-2, with TRBD1 as a possible D gene (6 bases). Germline CDR1 is MDHEN and CDR2 is SYDVKM. The CDR3 spans 11 residues. With 4 bases removed from V and 6 bases from J, the gap between germline ends came to 6 bases. The CDR3 sequence is CASSYRDGYTF. The CDR3 DNA reads TGTGCCAGCAGTTACAGGGATGGCTACACCTTC.

The sample holds many counts of this clonotype. The chain combines TRBV19 with TRBJ2-2; tentatively, D is TRBD2 (6 bases). V was trimmed by 6 bases and J by 2 bases, leaving 13 bases between them. The germline V gene encodes CDR1 LNHDA and CDR2 SQIVND (reference sequence). This CDR3 has 15 amino acids. Here the CDR3 reads CASRNRDFNTGELFF. CDR3 DNA sequence: TGTGCCAGTAGGAACCGGGACTTCAACACCGGGGAGCTGTTTTTT.

This clonotype was detected many times. The chain carries TRBV19 and TRBJ2-1, with D unclear. V was shortened by 3 bases and J by 6 bases, with 9 bases between the two germline ends. The germline V gene has CDR1 LNHDA and CDR2 SQIVND (reference sequence). This CDR3 spans 13 amino acids. As DNA, the CDR3 is TGTGCCAGTAGTATTAACGGATTCAATGAGCAGTTCTTC. It codes for CASSINGFNEQFF.

This clonotype was counted at least ten times. This chain connects TRBV5-1 to TRBJ1-1; a possible D gene is TRBD1 (5 bases). V was cut by 2 bases and J by 3 bases, with 11 bases left in between. The V gene's germline CDR1 is SGHRS and CDR2 YFSETQ. The CDR3 loop spans 14 amino acids. The CDR3 here is CASSFLGEDTEAFF. The CDR3 region has the DNA TGCGCCAGCAGCTTTCTGGGGGAGGACACTGAAGCTTTCTTT.

This clonotype was detected ten times or more. This CDR3 reads CASSPGVFSGANVLTF. CDR3 bases: TGTGCCAGCAGCCCCGGTGTCTTCTCTGGGGCCAACGTCCTGACTTTC. The rearrangement joins TRBV3-1 to TRBJ2-6; D gene ambiguous. The CDR3 is 16 residues long. The ends were cut back, 4 bases at V and 0 bases at J, with 10 bases in the middle. CDR1 LGHDT and CDR2 YNNKEL come from the germline V gene (reference sequence). The complete variable domain, with remaining parts taken from reference TRBV3-1 and TRBJ2-6, reads DTAVSQTPKYLVTQMGNDKSIKCEQNLGHDTMYWYKQDSKKFLKIMFSYNNKELIINETVPNRFSPKSPDKAHLNLHINSLELGDSAVYFCASSPGVFSGANVLTFGAGSRLTVL.

The V call is TRBV2, the J call TRBJ1-1; D uncertain. Germline lookup yields CDR1 SNHLY and CDR2 FYNNEI. V was cut by 2 bases and J by 2 bases, with 12 bases left in between. There are 15 residues in the CDR3. The CDR3, as DNA: TGTGCCAGCAGTGAACTGGTATCGGTAAACACTGAAGCTTTCTTT. Encoded protein: CASSELVSVNTEAFF.

This clonotype occurred many times. The genes are TRBV18 and TRBJ2-1; 9 nucleotides agree with TRBD1. Germline trimming cut 3 bases from V and 10 bases from J; bases unmatched to any gene: 7. Germline V gives CDR1 KGHSH, CDR2 LQKENI. The CDR3 is 14 amino acids. The CDR3 here is CASSPTGGSQEQFF. The CDR3 region has the DNA TGTGCCAGCTCACCCACAGGGGGCAGTCAGGAGCAGTTCTTC.

This clonotype was recorded many times. The genes are TRBV5-1 and TRBJ1-4; 7 bases are shared with TRBD1. CDR1 and CDR2 (germline): SGHRS, YFSETQ. This CDR3 has 15 residues. J was trimmed by 8 bases and V by 3 bases; bases with no gene match: 10. This CDR3 reads CASSSGDSNNEKLFF. The DNA for the CDR3 is TGCGCCAGCAGCTCGGGGGACAGCAACAACGAAAAACTGTTTTTT.